This is a list of T cell receptor beta chains from one sample in a study of identical twins. TCRdb reprocessed the 5' RACE reads via MiXCR and lists one record per CDR3 protein. The data show about 890,000 distinct CDR3 sequences, around 12% seen once. The same specimen was also included in a second study, on yellow fever vaccine responses in identical twins.

Sequencing input: PBMCs. These receptors were taken from a woman in her late teens or twenties in good health. Both conserved end residues are trimmed from each CDR3. Size values are once, few and many counts, or a class for expanded clones, and some rows have none.

j_call	v_call	clone_size	cdr3_length	cdr3_aa
TRBJ2-5	TRBV12-3/TRBV12-4	many	13	ASSETSGRLETQY
TRBJ2-4	TRBV5-1	NA	13	ASSPKTGGENIQY
TRBJ1-4	TRBV7-8	NA	12	ASSPFQGIEKLF
TRBJ2-1	TRBV3-1	many	13	ASSQGQGPQYEQF
TRBJ2-7	TRBV12-3/TRBV12-4	NA	12	ASNLTSGSYEQY
TRBJ2-5	TRBV20-1	NA	15	SAHRDRRQGAQETQY
TRBJ1-2	TRBV12-3/TRBV12-4	NA	12	ASSLASRGSGNT
TRBJ2-3	TRBV6-1	few	15	ASTRLAGGSSTDTQY
TRBJ2-5	TRBV4-2	few	14	ASSQGGGGGLETQY
TRBJ2-1	TRBV20-1	NA	13	SALRLAGPLNEQF
TRBJ1-5	TRBV5-5	few	11	ASSGPTGQPQH
TRBJ2-3	TRBV28	few	15	ASSSGLAGVGTDTQY
TRBJ1-5	TRBV2	many	17	ASSMWWPPGTGRVQPQH
TRBJ1-1	TRBV10-3	many	12	AISEAGLNTEAF
TRBJ2-5	TRBV12-3/TRBV12-4	many	11	ASSVQLQETQY
TRBJ2-1	TRBV29-1	NA	13	SVPDSGPSYNEQF
TRBJ2-5	TRBV20-1	NA	13	SARSYQASQETQY
TRBJ1-1	TRBV6-1	NA	12	ASRKRQYYTEAF
TRBJ1-6	TRBV5-1	few	15	ASSLRGAGSYNSPLH
TRBJ2-7	TRBV7-9	few	15	ASSPALRTGDSYEQY
TRBJ2-1	TRBV27	few	15	ASSPDLIAGGHNEQF
TRBJ2-1	TRBV11-2	NA	12	ASSLDHPGTEQF
TRBJ2-1	TRBV11-2	few	11	ASSRGQGYEQF
TRBJ2-1	TRBV14	few	14	ASSQEGSGGWNEQF
TRBJ2-3	TRBV20-1	NA	13	SAVPTSGGGDTQY
TRBJ2-1	TRBV5-1	few	13	ASSWGSSGRYEQF
TRBJ2-7	TRBV6-1	few	13	ASRFESGVKYEQY
TRBJ2-2	TRBV9	few	11	ASSVEHTGELF
TRBJ1-6	TRBV20-1	many	12	SARTGGEESPLH
TRBJ2-1	TRBV18	few	14	ASSPVLAGGPNEQF
TRBJ2-1	TRBV20-1	NA	12	SAIRTGGWDEQF
TRBJ1-2	TRBV12-3/TRBV12-4	few	12	ASSFQPVGYGYT
TRBJ2-1	TRBV7-9	NA	12	ASSFVGAPVEQF
TRBJ2-2	TRBV5-1	NA	13	ASSPLDPNAGELF
TRBJ2-3	TRBV12-3/TRBV12-4	few	13	ASSFYGFGTDTQY
TRBJ2-1	TRBV5-1	few	15	ASSAVSGGSSYNEQF
TRBJ1-2	TRBV5-1	NA	14	ASSSRPDIQGDGYT
TRBJ2-2	TRBV5-1	few	15	ASSLVAASRNTGELF
TRBJ2-5	TRBV20-1	few	12	SVPLAGVGETQY
TRBJ2-1	TRBV10-1	few	13	ASSPPGQGNNEQF
TRBJ2-2	TRBV18	once	12	ASSISTNTGELF
TRBJ2-1	TRBV15	few	12	ATSTGQASWEQF
TRBJ1-5	TRBV29-1	few	10	SVSWGNQPQH
TRBJ2-1	TRBV6-5	NA	13	ASSYSTSSYNEQF
TRBJ2-5	TRBV10-3	many	9	AIGVAQAQY
TRBJ2-3	TRBV5-1	NA	9	ASSYGLDQY
TRBJ2-1	TRBV20-1	NA	15	SARDTASGSSYNEQF
TRBJ2-3	TRBV29-1	NA	10	SGQARTDTQY
TRBJ2-1	TRBV20-1	once	14	SAPPGASGLLGEQF
TRBJ2-7	TRBV5-1	once	15	ASRQYLAWERPFEQY
TRBJ2-5	TRBV10-3	NA	10	AISPSVETQY
TRBJ2-7	TRBV6-2/TRBV6-3	many	12	ASSYESSLYEQY
TRBJ2-2	TRBV28	many	12	AIQISGNTGELF
TRBJ2-5	TRBV28	NA	16	ASSLSEGPLAGQETQY
TRBJ2-5	TRBV29-1	NA	14	SVEVFGTEYQETQY
TRBJ2-1	TRBV24-1	few	12	ATSDPGGWNEQF
TRBJ1-1	TRBV20-1	many	10	SVVQGQTEAF
TRBJ2-2	TRBV12-3/TRBV12-4	few	13	ASSTAGAGTGELF
TRBJ2-1	TRBV10-3	NA	11	AISSSGSYEQF